This paragraph reports one T cell receptor beta chain. Its antigen is currently unknown. Other DNA sequences in the sample encode the same CDR3. This entry belongs to a study of T cell responses to AZD1222 COVID-19 vaccine. Study overall: Some second doses came at about 4 weeks and others at about 12 weeks; these were pooled.

CDR1 is SGHAT, CDR2 FQNNGV, per germline. The CDR3 runs 14 residues. Germline trimming cut 5 bases from V and 6 bases from J; bases unmatched to any gene: 7. The data were produced by immunoSEQ multiplex PCR, yet TCRdb's version contains in-frame clones alone and is incomplete. The sample has roughly 130,000 clones; about 86% are singletons. Overall study findings and caveats: Reportedly, nearly half the spike-specific TCRs target unmutated variant regions. Without day 14 samples, only post-peak T cell repertoires were studied.

The sequence came from an adult in good health. The starting material was peripheral blood, obtained on day 0 of AZD1222 vaccination. The gene calls are TRBV11-2 and TRBJ2-1, with 7 bases fitting TRBD2. CDR3 nucleotide sequence: TGTGCCAGCAGCACCAGTGGGACTATCAATGAGCAGTTCTTC. This translates into CASSTSGTINEQFF.